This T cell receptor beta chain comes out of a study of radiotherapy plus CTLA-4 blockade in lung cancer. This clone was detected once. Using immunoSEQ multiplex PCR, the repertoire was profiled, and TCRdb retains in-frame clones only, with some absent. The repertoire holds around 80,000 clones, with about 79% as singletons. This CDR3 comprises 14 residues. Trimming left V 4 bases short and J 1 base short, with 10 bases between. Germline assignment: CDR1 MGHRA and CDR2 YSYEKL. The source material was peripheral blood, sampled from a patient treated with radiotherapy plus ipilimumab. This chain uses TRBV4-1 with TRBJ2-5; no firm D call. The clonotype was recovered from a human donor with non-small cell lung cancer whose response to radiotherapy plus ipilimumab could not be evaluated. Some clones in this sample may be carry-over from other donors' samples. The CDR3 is CASSLFTGQETQYF. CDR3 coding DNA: TGCGCCAGCAGCCTTTTCACCGGCCAAGAGACCCAGTACTTC.